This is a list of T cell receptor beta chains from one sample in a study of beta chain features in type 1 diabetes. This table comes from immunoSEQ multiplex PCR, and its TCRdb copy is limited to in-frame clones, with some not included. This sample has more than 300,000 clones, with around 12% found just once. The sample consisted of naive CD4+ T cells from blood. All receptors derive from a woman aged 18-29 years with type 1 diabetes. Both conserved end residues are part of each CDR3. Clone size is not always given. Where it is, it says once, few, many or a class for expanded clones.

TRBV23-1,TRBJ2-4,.,CASSQSIPQGGKNIQYF
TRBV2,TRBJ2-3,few,CASILEGAGGFTDTQYF
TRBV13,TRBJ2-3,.,CASSLQGTDTQYF
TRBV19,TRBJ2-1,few,CASSIHRGGPNEQFF
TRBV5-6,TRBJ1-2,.,CASSLADFGYTF
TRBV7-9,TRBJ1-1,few,CASSSGHPNTEAFF
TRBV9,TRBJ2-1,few,CASSPSGSSYNEQFF
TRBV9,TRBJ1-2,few,CASSLHRSNYGYTF
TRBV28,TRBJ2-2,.,CASSQAIGELFF
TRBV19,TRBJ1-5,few,CASSPFRDKPQHF
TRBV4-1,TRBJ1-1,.,CASSQEGGRSTEAFF
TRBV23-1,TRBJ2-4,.,CASSREMRDIQYF
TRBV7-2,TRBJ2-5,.,CASSSPGARETQYF
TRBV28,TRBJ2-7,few,CATTYLNSYEQYF
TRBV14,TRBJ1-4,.,CASSPTLAPNEKLFF
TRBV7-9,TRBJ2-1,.,CASSPGGLAGFYNEQFF
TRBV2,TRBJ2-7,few,CASSAPGGEINYEQYF
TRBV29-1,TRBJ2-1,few,CSDKTGLNEQFF
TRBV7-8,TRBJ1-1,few,CASSLVVWDMNTEAFF
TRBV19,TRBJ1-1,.,CASIGQYTEAFF
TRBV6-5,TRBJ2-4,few,CASRTLGRGDIQYF
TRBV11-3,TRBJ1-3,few,CASSFRAGLYF
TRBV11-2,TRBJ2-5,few,CASTDSQETQYF
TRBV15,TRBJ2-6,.,CATSRDLPGGGANVLTF
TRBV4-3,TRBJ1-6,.,CASSHLGSGNSPLHF
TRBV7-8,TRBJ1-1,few,CASSSVLRDTEAFF
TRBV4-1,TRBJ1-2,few,CASSQLRGDRYGYTF
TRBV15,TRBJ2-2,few,CATSRDSTGELFF
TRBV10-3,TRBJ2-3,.,CATRQGTSTDTQYF
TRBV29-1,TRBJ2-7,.,CSVATGGHEQYF